These 3 T cell receptor beta chains share one sample of origin, sequenced in a study of blood T cell dynamics during melanoma immunotherapy. Time point denoted: week 3, after first cycle of checkpoint inhibitor. The assay was immunoSEQ multiplex PCR, and TCRdb's table has in-frame clones only and misses some. This table has about 7,600 clones, around 83% appearing once. The sample in question was blood, obtained from a patient treated with checkpoint blockade. These TCRs come from a human donor with melanoma.

In this sample, this clone turned up once. The V and J genes are TRBV6-5 and TRBJ2-5; D is unresolved. The assigned J gene may be wrong: the sequence end matches TRBJ2-7 better. Germline loops: CDR1 MNHEY, CDR2 SVGAGI. CDR3 length equals 13 residues. The CDR3 is CASSTLGSHEQYF. CDR3 DNA: TGTGCCAGCAGTACGCTAGGGTCCCACGAGCAGTACTTC.

This chain joins TRBV28 and TRBJ2-6; TRBD2 is a possible D gene (5 bases). This CDR3 is built from 15 residues. From germline, CDR1 is MDHEN and CDR2 SYDVKM. The V and J ends lost 5 bases and 2 bases respectively, with 10 bases between them. The CDR3 nucleotides are TGTGCCAGCAGTCTCCCGGGGACTGGGGCCAACGTCCTGACTTTC. Encoded protein: CASSLPGTGANVLTF.

This chain joins TRBV5-6 and TRBJ2-7; the D is unclear. With 2 bases removed from V and 2 bases from J, the gap between germline ends came to 20 bases. Germline lookup yields CDR1 SGHDT and CDR2 YYEEEE. The CDR3 is 17 amino acids. The DNA of the CDR3 is TGTGCCAGCAGCTTCGGGTCCGGAATACTTGATACCTACGAGCAGTACTTC. It is translated as CASSFGSGILDTYEQYF.